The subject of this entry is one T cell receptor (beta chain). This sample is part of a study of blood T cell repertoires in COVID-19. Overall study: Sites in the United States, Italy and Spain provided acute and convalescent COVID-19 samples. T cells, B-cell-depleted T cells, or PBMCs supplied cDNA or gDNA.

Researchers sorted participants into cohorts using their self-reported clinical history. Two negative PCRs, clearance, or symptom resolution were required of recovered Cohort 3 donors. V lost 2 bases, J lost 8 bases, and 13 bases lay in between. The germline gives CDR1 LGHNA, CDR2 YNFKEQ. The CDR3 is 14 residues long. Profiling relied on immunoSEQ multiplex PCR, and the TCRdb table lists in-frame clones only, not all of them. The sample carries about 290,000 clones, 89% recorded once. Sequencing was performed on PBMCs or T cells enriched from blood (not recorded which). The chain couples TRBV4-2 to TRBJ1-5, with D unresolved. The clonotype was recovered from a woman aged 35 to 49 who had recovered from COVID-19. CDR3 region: CASSQREGIEPQHF. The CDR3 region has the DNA TGTGCCAGCAGCCAACGGGAGGGTATCGAGCCCCAGCATTTT.